The 13 T cell receptor beta chains given below trace back to one sample, sequenced in a study of siplizumab effects on memory and regulatory T cells. The repertoire was sequenced with immunoSEQ multiplex PCR; TCRdb's copy has only in-frame clones and lacks some. The sample consists of 95,000 to 100,000 clones, around nine tenths of them appearing once. The sequenced sample was non-Treg CD4+ T cells sorted from blood. The receptors originated from a human donor in good health.

The CDR3 DNA is TGTGCCAGCAGCCCCGGACAGGGGGTTTCCACTGAAGCTTTCTTT. It yields the protein CASSPGQGVSTEAFF. This rearrangement joins TRBV7-2 to TRBJ1-1, with TRBD1 matching over 10 bases. With 5 bases clipped from V and 4 bases from J, the junction kept 7 bases outside the gene matches. The germline gives CDR1 SGHTA, CDR2 FQGNSA. The CDR3 extends over 15 amino acids.

The gene calls are TRBV5-6 and TRBJ1-2; TRBD1 aligns across 9 bases. The CDR3 runs 15 residues. Germline CDR1 SGHDT, CDR2 YYEEEE. V was pared by 3 bases and J by 7 bases, with 10 bases of the junction left unmatched. CDR3 sequence reads: CASSWGTGYVGGYTF. The CDR3 DNA reads TGTGCCAGCAGCTGGGGGACAGGGTATGTTGGTGGCTACACCTTC.

The chain recombines TRBV7-9 with TRBJ1-1; D call uncertain. Germline CDR1 is SEHNR and CDR2 is FQNEAQ (reference sequence). Trimming stripped 0 bases from V and 6 bases from J, with 14 bases between. The CDR3 extends over 15 amino acids. The CDR3 DNA reads TGTGCCAGCAGCTTAGCGAGGGAGGAGGTAGCTGAAGCTTTCTTT. It codes for CASSLAREEVAEAFF.

V gene TRBV30 combines with J gene TRBJ1-3, with D perhaps TRBD1 (6 bases). V was cut by 3 bases and J by 9 bases, with 18 bases left in between. There are 14 residues in the CDR3. Germline V gives CDR1 GTSNPN, CDR2 SVGIG (reference sequence). Here the CDR3 DNA reads TGTGCCTGGAGGACCCCGGGACAAAGACCCACCATATATTTT. Amino acid sequence: CAWRTPGQRPTIYF.

The chain carries TRBV27 and TRBJ2-1, with 12 bases aligning to TRBD2. This CDR3 has 17 residues. CDR1 is MNHEY and CDR2 is SMNVEV in the germline V gene (reference sequence). The V gene end was trimmed by 4 bases and the J gene end by 4 bases; junction bases not matched to a gene: 8. This CDR3 is CASSSSSGRATYNEQFF. As DNA, the CDR3 is TGTGCCAGCAGTTCATCTAGCGGGAGGGCCACATACAATGAGCAGTTCTTC.

The genes are TRBV30 and TRBJ1-4; 7 nucleotides line up with TRBD1. V lost 7 bases to trimming and J lost 5 bases; unmatched junction nucleotides: 7. Germline CDR1 is GTSNPN and CDR2 is SVGIG (reference sequence). The CDR3 runs to 13 residues. The CDR3 DNA is TGTGCCTTCAACAGGGGTGGAAATGAAAAACTGTTTTTT. This gives the protein CAFNRGGNEKLFF.

The rearrangement links TRBV11-3 to TRBJ1-1, with 11 nucleotides matching TRBD1. The CDR3 is 15 amino acids. The V gene end was trimmed by 6 bases and the J gene end by 3 bases; junction bases not matched to a gene: 6. Germline assignment: CDR1 SGHNT and CDR2 YENEEA. The CDR3 reads CASRDRGRRDTEAFF. The CDR3 region has the DNA TGTGCCAGCAGGGACAGGGGGCGCCGAGACACTGAAGCTTTCTTT.

The chain uses TRBV7-9 and TRBJ2-2, with 12 bases lining up with TRBD2. This CDR3 spans 19 amino acids. CDR1 and CDR2 (germline): SEHNR, FQNEAQ (reference sequence). The trim removed 1 base at V and 0 bases at J, leaving 6 bases unmatched. This chain's CDR3 is CASSLVRLAGGPNTGELFF. As DNA, the CDR3 is TGTGCCAGCAGCTTAGTTCGGCTAGCGGGAGGGCCGAACACCGGGGAGCTGTTTTTT.

The J gene is TRBJ2-2, the V gene TRBV10-3; tentatively, D is TRBD2 (5 bases). Between the trimmed V and J ends, which lost 4 bases and 2 bases, there was a span of 17 bases. This CDR3 is built from 17 residues. Germline CDR1 reads ENHRY; CDR2 reads SYGVKD. The CDR3: CAISVGGRAFNTGELFF. The CDR3 DNA sequence: TGTGCCATCAGTGTTGGTGGGAGAGCCTTTAACACCGGGGAGCTGTTTTTT.

The chain couples TRBV10-3 to TRBJ2-1; no definite D call. The CDR3 totals 11 residues. CDR1 and CDR2 from the germline V gene are ENHRY and SYGVKD. Trimming cost V 9 bases and J 8 bases, with 11 bases left between them. The CDR3 DNA follows: TGTGCCATGCGGACCGGTGATGAGCAGTTCTTC. As protein: CAMRTGDEQFF.

V and J are TRBV11-2 and TRBJ2-7, with 7 positions matching TRBD1. The CDR3 is 17 amino acids. The germline CDR1 and CDR2 sequences are SGHAT and FQNNGV. The J segment lost 0 bases and the V segment lost 5 bases, leaving 13 bases of the junction unmatched. The CDR3 coding sequence is TGTGCCAGCAGCCAAAGAGGACAGGTCGTAAGCTCCTACGAGCAGTACTTC. Its protein product is CASSQRGQVVSSYEQYF.

Points on this clone: In the same sample, other DNA sequences code for this CDR3. Here the CDR3 reads CASSRDKTYEQYF. CDR3 nucleotides: TGTGCCAGCAGCCGGGACAAAACCTACGAGCAGTACTTC. The V call is TRBV6-5, the J call TRBJ2-7, with a possible D match to TRBD1 (6 bases). Between the trimmed V and J ends, which lost 6 bases and 2 bases, there was a span of 11 bases. CDR1 and CDR2 (germline): MNHEY, SVGAGI. This CDR3 spans 13 amino acids.

V usage is TRBV7-2 and J usage is TRBJ2-3; D not resolved. This CDR3 is built from 14 residues. Germline CDR1 reads SGHTA; CDR2 reads FQGNSA. The ends were cut back, 1 base at V and 6 bases at J, with 11 bases in the middle. CDR3 protein: CASSLDSSKDTQYF. Written as DNA, the CDR3 is TGTGCCAGCAGCTTAGACTCAAGCAAGGATACGCAGTATTTT. The full variable domain, rest sourced from reference TRBV7-2 and TRBJ2-3, is GAGVSQSPSNKVTEKGKDVELRCDPISGHTALYWYRQSLGQGLEFLIYFQGNSAPDKSGLPSDRFSAERTGGSVSTLTIQRTQQEDSAVYLCASSLDSSKDTQYFGPGTRLTVL.